These T cell receptor beta chains were read from a single sample in a study of T cell responses to AZD1222 COVID-19 vaccine. Assay: immunoSEQ multiplex PCR; the TCRdb copy retains only in-frame clones and omits some. Among 150,000 to 200,000 clones, over 70% were seen once, and the ten largest hold 2.7%. Sequenced here: peripheral blood, sampled on day 0 of MenACWY control vaccination. The receptors originated from an adult in good health. CDR3s include the opening cysteine and the closing phenylalanine or tryptophan. A D gene is named only where the DNA matches it firmly. Size is omitted from some rows. Given values are once, few, many or a class for expanded clones.

V	J	size	D	DNA	CDR3
TRBV13	TRBJ2-5	NA	NA	TGTGCCAGCAGCTTAGGAGGGGCGGGGGAGACCCAGTACTTC	CASSLGGAGETQYF
TRBV3-1/TRBV3-2	TRBJ2-1	NA	TRBD1	TGTGCCAGCAGGACAGGGGGATTCTACAATGAGCAGTTCTTC	CASRTGGFYNEQFF
TRBV6-1	TRBJ1-2	NA	NA	TGTGCCAGCAGTGAAGATACGTCAGGGTTCTATGGCTACACCTTC	CASSEDTSGFYGYTF
TRBV29-1	TRBJ2-7	few	NA	TGCAGCGTAATGGACGTCTACGAGCAGTACTTC	CSVMDVYEQYF
TRBV5-1	TRBJ2-1	NA	NA	TGCGCCAGCAGCTTGGTTCGTTCTGGGGGACGGGAGCAGTTCTTC	CASSLVRSGGREQFF
TRBV7-9	TRBJ1-2	NA	NA	TGTGCCAGCAGTACCGACAGTCACTATGGCTACACCTTC	CASSTDSHYGYTF
TRBV30	TRBJ1-5	few	TRBD1	TGTGCCTGGGGACCCCAGGGGGCGGATCAGCCCCAGCATTTT	CAWGPQGADQPQHF
TRBV15	TRBJ1-5	NA	NA	TGTGCCACCAGCAGAGATCCCCGGTCCTGGGGCAATCAGCCCCAGCATTTT	CATSRDPRSWGNQPQHF
TRBV11-2	TRBJ2-1	NA	TRBD2	TGTGCCAGCAGCCCAGGGACTAGCGGGAATTTGGGTGAGCAGTTCTTC	CASSPGTSGNLGEQFF
TRBV5-1	TRBJ2-7	once	NA	TGCGCCAGCAGCTTGGACCAGGGTACCTCCTACGAGCAGTACTTC	CASSLDQGTSYEQYF
TRBV28	TRBJ2-7	NA	NA	TGTGCCAGCAAGGCTCGGCAGGGCTACGAGCAGTACTTC	CASKARQGYEQYF
TRBV19	TRBJ1-2	few	NA	TGTGCCAGTAGTATGAACAGGAGCCTCTATGGCTACACCTTC	CASSMNRSLYGYTF
TRBV2	TRBJ2-4	NA	TRBD2	TGTGCCAGCAGTCTACCGGGACTAGCAAAAAACATTCAGTACTTC	CASSLPGLAKNIQYF
TRBV10-3	TRBJ2-1	NA	NA	TGTGCCATCAGTGAGTCGGTAGTTGGGCAGTTCTTC	CAISESVVGQFF
TRBV10-3	TRBJ1-2	NA	NA	TGTGCCATCAGTGAGTCAGGGTCTGGAGGCTACACCTTC	CAISESGSGGYTF
TRBV4-1	TRBJ2-3	NA	NA	TGCGCCAGCAGCCAAGACCCAGGAGGGGGCCACACAGATACGCAGTATTTT	CASSQDPGGGHTDTQYF
TRBV13	TRBJ2-7	NA	TRBD2	TGTGCCAGCAGCTCTTGGACTAGCGGGATCTACGAGCAGTACTTC	CASSSWTSGIYEQYF
TRBV5-1	TRBJ1-6	NA	TRBD1	TGCGCCAGCAGCCCACAGGGGGCGAATAATTCACCCCTCCACTTT	CASSPQGANNSPLHF
TRBV28	TRBJ2-3	NA	NA	TGTGCCAGCAGTTTGCGGGGATCAGGTCCAGATACGCAGTATTTT	CASSLRGSGPDTQYF
TRBV7-6	TRBJ2-3	NA	NA	TGTGCCAGCAGCTTAGACCAGGGCTCAGATACGCAGTATTTT	CASSLDQGSDTQYF
TRBV20-1	TRBJ2-7	few	NA	TGCAGTGCTAGTTCGACGGAGACCCTACGGGAGCAGTACTTC	CSASSTETLREQYF
TRBV19	TRBJ2-7	NA	TRBD1	TGTGCCAGTAGTATTCCTCGGGCGGCAGGGGGATCGTACGAGCAGTACTTC	CASSIPRAAGGSYEQYF
TRBV4-3	TRBJ1-4	NA	NA	TGCGCCAGCAGCGCAGACGGAGGGGCAACTAATGAAAAACTGTTTTTT	CASSADGGATNEKLFF
TRBV5-6	TRBJ1-5	NA	TRBD1	TGTGCCAGCAGCCGGGACAGGGCGCCGCCCCAGCATTTT	CASSRDRAPPQHF
TRBV12-3/TRBV12-4	TRBJ1-6	NA	TRBD1	TGTGCCAGCAGGGACAGGACGTATTCACCCCTCCACTTT	CASRDRTYSPLHF
TRBV4-2	TRBJ1-1	NA	NA	TGTGCCAGCAGCCAAGCAAATCCGGCGGACCAAAACACTGAAGCTTTCTTT	CASSQANPADQNTEAFF
TRBV30	TRBJ1-2	NA	NA	TGTGCCTGGAGCGCCCGCCCTGGCTCGACCTATGGCTACACCTTC	CAWSARPGSTYGYTF
TRBV9	TRBJ2-7	NA	NA	TGTGCCAGCAGCCTGAGCCCTACCTACGAGCAGTACTTC	CASSLSPTYEQYF
TRBV6-5	TRBJ2-1	NA	NA	TGTGCCAGCAGTTACAACAGGGAGAATGAGCAGTTCTTC	CASSYNRENEQFF
TRBV27	TRBJ2-7	NA	NA	TGTGCCAGCAGTACCCACCAGAAATCCTACGAGCAGTACTTC	CASSTHQKSYEQYF
TRBV7-8	TRBJ2-7	NA	NA	TGTGCCAGCAGCTTATCTGACCAATCCTACGAGCAGTACTTC	CASSLSDQSYEQYF
TRBV5-1	TRBJ2-1	NA	NA	TGCGCCAGCAGCCAAAATAGCGGTAGCTCCTACAATGAGCAGTTCTTC	CASSQNSGSSYNEQFF
TRBV6-5	TRBJ1-2	NA	NA	TGTGCCAGCAGTCCTCAGAGGGTCTATGGCTACACCTTC	CASSPQRVYGYTF
TRBV9	TRBJ2-6	NA	NA	TGTGCCAGCAGCGTAGCGTCCCGAGTCTCTGGGGCCAACGTCCTGACTTTC	CASSVASRVSGANVLTF
TRBV3-1/TRBV3-2	TRBJ2-7	NA	TRBD2	TGTGCCAGCAGCCATTGGAGCGGGACGTCCCCTCGCGAGCAGTACTTC	CASSHWSGTSPREQYF
TRBV5-1	TRBJ1-3	NA	TRBD1	TGCGCCAGCAGCCGATCATTACCGGGACAGGGCAGCTCTGGAAACACCATATATTTT	CASSRSLPGQGSSGNTIYF
TRBV11-2	TRBJ1-6	NA	TRBD1	TGTGCCAGCAGCACCCCAGCGGGACAGCCTAATTCACCCCTCCACTTT	CASSTPAGQPNSPLHF
TRBV5-1	TRBJ1-3	NA	NA	TGCGCCAGCAGTATTGACGGAAACACCATATATTTT	CASSIDGNTIYF
TRBV9	TRBJ2-3	NA	NA	TGTGCCAGCAGCGTAGGGGTCACAGATACGCAGTATTTT	CASSVGVTDTQYF
TRBV30	TRBJ1-1	NA	TRBD1	TGTGCCTGGAGGAGGACAGGGAGTGGGATCACTGAAGCTTTCTTT	CAWRRTGSGITEAFF
TRBV6-5	TRBJ2-5	NA	TRBD1	TGTGCCAGCAGTTGGGGGACAGAGCAAGAGACCCAGTACTTC	CASSWGTEQETQYF
TRBV29-1	TRBJ2-1	NA	NA	TGCAGCGTTGTAAGGGACGCATCCAACAATGAGCAGTTCTTC	CSVVRDASNNEQFF
TRBV6-5	TRBJ2-7	NA	NA	TGTGCCAGCACTAAAGGCCACGAGCAGTACTTC	CASTKGHEQYF
TRBV5-1	TRBJ2-7	NA	NA	TGCGCCAGCAGCCCCGGACCAGGACAAGAGCAGTACTTC	CASSPGPGQEQYF
TRBV4-1	TRBJ2-7	NA	TRBD1	TGCGCCAGCAGCCAAGATGAGGGGACAGGGCGAGAGCAGTACTTC	CASSQDEGTGREQYF
TRBV7-9	TRBJ2-7	NA	TRBD1	TGTGCCAGCAGCTTAGGAGGGACAGGGAGCGAGCAGTACTTC	CASSLGGTGSEQYF
TRBV13	TRBJ2-7	NA	TRBD2	TGTGCCAGCAGCTTCGGGACTAGCGAGGCGTACGAGCAGTACTTC	CASSFGTSEAYEQYF
TRBV3-1/TRBV3-2	TRBJ2-5	NA	TRBD2	TGTGCCAGCAGCCAAGTACCCTTAGCGGGAGCCAGCAAGACCCAGTACTTC	CASSQVPLAGASKTQYF
TRBV19	TRBJ1-5	NA	TRBD1	TGTGCCAGTATTTCCACCTCGGAGACAGGGAGGCAGCCCCAGCATTTT	CASISTSETGRQPQHF
TRBV30	TRBJ1-2	NA	NA	TGTGCCTGGAGTGTGCCTCCTGGTGGCTATGGCTACACCTTC	CAWSVPPGGYGYTF